The next 18 T cell receptor beta chains were all read from a single sample in a study of blood T cells in healthy people across ages (dated by TCRdb to between 2015 and 2017). Library preparation employed 5' RACE. The sequencer was an Illumina HiSeq 2500. A second 7 to 11 cycle PCR used a sample-barcoded 5' primer and a J-beta primer mix. The public reads were quality trimmed at Q25 with fastp and then assembled into clones with MiXCR by TCRdb, keeping productive beta chains. Entries that share a CDR3 protein sequence are merged under the most common genes and DNA. The table for this sample lists roughly 730,000 distinct CDR3 sequences; approximately 60% of them were counted only once. Roughly 25% of the sample is in the top ten clones. Material: blood. These receptors were collected from a man aged 35 to 55 in good health.

The genes are TRBV5-1 and TRBJ1-2; D might be TRBD1 (6 bases). V dropped 4 bases and J dropped 1 base, with 11 bases sitting between them. The CDR3 extends over 14 amino acids. Germline lookup yields CDR1 SGHRS and CDR2 YFSETQ. CDR3 loop: CASSLTGVNYGYTF. DNA for the CDR3: TGCGCCAGCAGCCTGACAGGCGTTAACTATGGCTACACCTTC.

A single count supports this clonotype. The DNA of the CDR3 is TGTGCCAGCAGCCCTGGTCGCGGTGCTAGCTCCTACAATGAGCAGTTCTTC. Translation: CASSPGRGASSYNEQFF. The V call is TRBV7-2, the J call TRBJ2-1; no reliable D call. Trimming stripped 5 bases from V and 0 bases from J, with 17 bases between. This CDR3 has 17 residues. Germline CDR1 and CDR2: SGHTA and FQGNSA.

V gene TRBV11-3 combines with J gene TRBJ2-7, with 9 bases lining up with TRBD1. V trimming: 1 base; J trimming: 3 bases; junction bases outside the gene matches: 10. The CDR3 length is 17 residues. CDR1 is SGHNT and CDR2 is YENEEA in the germline V gene. The CDR3 here is CASSLAFGTGTIYEQYF. CDR3 DNA sequence: TGTGCCAGCAGCTTAGCGTTCGGGACAGGGACGATCTACGAGCAGTACTTC.

The gene calls are TRBV25-1 and TRBJ2-7; TRBD1 matches 7 bases. The J segment lost 5 bases and the V segment lost 4 bases, leaving 5 bases of the junction unmatched. This CDR3 spans 13 amino acids. Germline CDR1 is MGHDK and CDR2 is SYGVNS. The CDR3 DNA follows: TGTGCCAGCAGTGTGACAGGGCTCGACGAGCAGTACTTC. Its translation is CASSVTGLDEQYF.

This chain uses TRBV28 with TRBJ2-5, with a tentative D call TRBD2 (5 bases). Germline V lookup: CDR1 MDHEN, CDR2 SYDVKM. This CDR3 contains 15 residues. Trimming took 4 bases from V and 11 from J, leaving 23 bases between them. The CDR3 loop reads CASSYSGLSVIEQYF. The DNA for the CDR3 is TGTGCCAGCAGTTATAGTGGACTGTCGGTAATTGAGCAGTACTTC.

This clonotype turned up a few times. The chain is built from TRBV12-3 or TRBV12-4 and TRBJ1-1; D gene ambiguous. The CDR3 is made up of 13 amino acids. V shed 0 bases and J shed 6 bases, with 8 bases lying between them. CDR3 protein: CASSLALVSEAFF. In DNA, the CDR3 is TGTGCCAGCAGTTTAGCCCTGGTTTCTGAAGCTTTCTTT.

This clonotype was seen a handful of times. The chain carries TRBV12-3 or TRBV12-4 and TRBJ1-4; perhaps TRBD1 as D (6 bases). V lost 6 bases, J lost 5 bases, and 16 bases lay in between. The length of the CDR3 is 15 residues. The CDR3 DNA reads as TGTGCCAGCAGATCTACAGGGTCGCCGAATGAAAAACTGTTTTTT. Amino acid sequence: CASRSTGSPNEKLFF.

J is TRBJ2-6 and V is TRBV25-1; D is perhaps TRBD1 or TRBD2 (5 bases each). Germline lookup yields CDR1 MGHDK and CDR2 SYGVNS. This CDR3 is built from 16 residues. V was shortened by 3 bases and J by 4 bases, with 13 bases between the two germline ends. CDR3 sequence: CASSDFGAGGANVLTF. The CDR3 DNA is TGTGCCAGCAGTGACTTCGGGGCGGGCGGGGCCAACGTCCTGACTTTC.

The chain links TRBV9 to TRBJ1-6; weak D call: TRBD1 (6 bases). Per germline, CDR1 SGDLS and CDR2 YYNGEE. The CDR3 length is 14 residues. The V gene lost 1 base and the J gene lost 8 bases, with 10 bases spanning the gap. CDR3 in amino acids: CASSVTGLDSPLHF. The CDR3, as DNA: TGTGCCAGCAGCGTAACAGGGCTGGATTCACCCCTCCACTTT.

About this clonotype: This may arise from a read error, as a much more abundant clone is one base away. J is TRBJ2-7 and V is TRBV4-1; TRBD1 matches at 9 bases. This CDR3 comprises 16 residues. Germline V CDR1 and CDR2: MGHRA, YSYEKL. The V gene end was trimmed by 0 bases and the J gene end by 4 bases; junction bases not matched to a gene: 7. The DNA of the CDR3 is TGCGCCAGCAGCCAAGAGGGCACAGGGGGCCAGTACGAGCAGTACTTC. Translating gives CASSQEGTGGQYEQYF.

The J gene is TRBJ1-1, the V gene TRBV11-1, with 8 positions matching TRBD1. Losses at the gene ends were 4 bases for V and 3 bases for J; bases not matched to a gene: 7. Looked up from germline, CDR1 is SGHAT and CDR2 is FQDESV (reference sequence). The CDR3 totals 15 residues. The CDR3 loop reads CASSYDRGRDTEAFF. CDR3 coding DNA: TGTGCCAGCAGCTATGACAGGGGAAGGGACACTGAAGCTTTCTTT. The full variable domain, its missing parts supplied by reference TRBV11-1 and TRBJ1-1, is EAEVAQSPRYKITEKSQAVAFWCDPISGHATLYWYRQILGQGPELLVQFQDESVVDDSQLPKDRFSAERLKGVDSTLKIQPAELGDSAMYLCASSYDRGRDTEAFFGQGTRLTVV.

The chain combines TRBV6-1 with TRBJ2-3; 10 bases fit TRBD1. Germline V CDR1 and CDR2: MNHNS, SASEGT. V lost 6 bases, J lost 5 bases, and 5 bases stayed unmatched. CDR3 length equals 14 residues. The CDR3: CASRDRGQGDTQYF. DNA for the CDR3: TGTGCCAGCAGAGACAGGGGGCAGGGAGATACGCAGTATTTT.

The chain joins TRBV10-3 to TRBJ2-5; 13 nucleotides match TRBD2. V was pared by 3 bases and J by 3 bases, with 4 bases of the junction left unmatched. The CDR3 runs 16 residues. Germline V lookup: CDR1 ENHRY, CDR2 SYGVKD. The CDR3 sequence: CAISDRGLAGEETQYF. CDR3 nucleotides: TGTGCCATCAGTGACCGCGGACTAGCGGGAGAAGAGACCCAGTACTTC.

The CDR3 DNA is TGCAGCGTCGCGGGGCTAGCGGGTTCCTACGAGCAGTACTTC. Residues: CSVAGLAGSYEQYF. The chain carries TRBV29-1 and TRBJ2-7; 8 bases are shared with TRBD2. This CDR3 is 14 amino acids long. V shed 6 bases and J 1 base; nucleotides not matched to a gene: 8. Germline lookup yields CDR1 SQVTM and CDR2 ANQGSEA.

The rearrangement uses TRBV12-3 or TRBV12-4 and TRBJ2-7; D ambiguous. The CDR3 is 12 residues long. The V end was cut by 5 bases, the J end by 3 bases, with 8 bases between. CDR3 nucleotides: TGTGCCAGCAGTCCTACTAACTACGAGCAGTACTTC. The encoded protein is CASSPTNYEQYF.

The rearrangement joins TRBV7-2 to TRBJ2-5; TRBD2 matches 8 bases. CDR1 is SGHTA and CDR2 is FQGNSA in the germline V gene. Trimming at V came to 5 bases and at J to 5 bases, leaving 7 bases not matched to a gene. The CDR3 length is 14 residues. This chain's CDR3 is CASSPGLARETQYF. In nucleotides, the CDR3 is TGTGCCAGCAGCCCCGGACTAGCTCGGGAGACCCAGTACTTC.

The chain carries TRBV7-2 and TRBJ1-1; 7 bases line up with TRBD1. CDR1 is SGHTA, CDR2 FQGNSA, per germline. This CDR3 is built from 15 residues. After removal of 2 bases from V and 4 bases from J, the junction contained 7 bases not matched to a gene. The CDR3 protein is CASSLIRGRGTEAFF. In DNA form, the CDR3 reads TGTGCCAGCAGCTTAATAAGGGGGCGAGGCACTGAAGCTTTCTTT. The whole variable domain, remainder taken from reference TRBV7-2 and TRBJ1-1, is GAGVSQSPSNKVTEKGKDVELRCDPISGHTALYWYRQSLGQGLEFLIYFQGNSAPDKSGLPSDRFSAERTGGSVSTLTIQRTQQEDSAVYLCASSLIRGRGTEAFFGQGTRLTVV.

This clonotype was observed a few times. V gene TRBV25-1 combines with J gene TRBJ1-2; perhaps TRBD1 as D (5 bases). V was clipped by 1 base and J by 8 bases, with 14 bases between them. Looked up from germline, CDR1 is MGHDK and CDR2 is SYGVNS. The CDR3 extends over 14 amino acids. CDR3 nucleotides: TGTGCCAGCAGTGAATCGGGACGCACTTGGGGCTACACCTTC. Encoded protein: CASSESGRTWGYTF.